A selection of T cell receptor beta chains follows, all from one sample in a study of CD8 T cells in Susac syndrome. TCRdb redid the calling of the immunoSEQ multiplex PCR reads with MiXCR, one entry per CDR3 protein. This sample carries 100,000 or so distinct CDR3 sequences, nearly 97% of them seen once, and the ten largest clones take 0.3%. Sequencing was performed on CD8+ T cells from PBMCs. The receptor source for this set is a human donor with Susac syndrome. Each CDR3 is given with its conserved first and last residue. The D gene is left open where the match is weak. Clone size is not always given. Where it is, it says once, few, many or a class for expanded clones.

length: 12
D: -
V: TRBV12-3/TRBV12-4
size: -
J: TRBJ1-1
DNA: TGTGCCAGCAGTTTTGGGGGTTCTGAAGCTTTCTTT
CDR3: CASSFGGSEAFF

length: 14
D: TRBD2
V: TRBV25-1
size: -
J: TRBJ2-3
DNA: TGTGCCAGCAGTAAAGCGGGGGGCACAGATACGCAGTATTTT
CDR3: CASSKAGGTDTQYF

length: 13
D: -
V: TRBV27
size: -
J: TRBJ2-1
DNA: TGTGCCAGCAAGACTAGTAAATACAATGAGCAGTTCTTC
CDR3: CASKTSKYNEQFF

length: 15
D: TRBD1
V: TRBV7-9
size: -
J: TRBJ1-4
DNA: TGTGCCAGCAGCGCTCTACAGGGGGCGCAGGGAAAACTGTTTTTT
CDR3: CASSALQGAQGKLFF

length: 13
D: TRBD2
V: TRBV29-1
size: -
J: TRBJ2-1
DNA: TGCAGCGTTGTACTAGCGGACAACAATGAGCAGTTCTTC
CDR3: CSVVLADNNEQFF

length: 16
D: -
V: TRBV13
size: -
J: TRBJ2-1
DNA: TGTGCCAGCAGCTTAGTGCGGCAGGGGAAGGGTGATGAGCAGTTCTTC
CDR3: CASSLVRQGKGDEQFF

length: 12
D: -
V: TRBV19
size: -
J: TRBJ1-2
DNA: TGTGCCAGTAGAACCCCCGGACCTGGCTACACCTTC
CDR3: CASRTPGPGYTF

length: 18
D: TRBD1
V: TRBV12-3/TRBV12-4
size: -
J: TRBJ1-5
DNA: TGTGCCAGCAGCTATTTCATCATTGGGACAGGGTCGCGCCAGCCCCAGCATTTT
CDR3: CASSYFIIGTGSRQPQHF

length: 12
D: -
V: TRBV24-1
size: -
J: TRBJ2-1
DNA: TGTGCCACCAGTGATTTGTCCGGGGAATGGTTCTTC
CDR3: CATSDLSGEWFF

length: 13
D: -
V: TRBV29-1
size: -
J: TRBJ1-1
DNA: TGCAGCGCAAGACAGCCTCCGAACACTGAAGCTTTCTTT
CDR3: CSARQPPNTEAFF

length: 12
D: -
V: TRBV7-9
size: -
J: TRBJ1-1
DNA: TGTGCCAGCAGCTTTGGGGACACTGAAGCTTTCTTT
CDR3: CASSFGDTEAFF

length: 16
D: -
V: TRBV20-1
size: -
J: TRBJ2-4
DNA: TGCAGTGCTAGGGTAGAAGAGACTCTAGCCAAAAACATTCAGTACTTC
CDR3: CSARVEETLAKNIQYF

length: 19
D: TRBD2
V: TRBV7-6
size: -
J: TRBJ2-1
DNA: TGTGCCAGCAGTGTTATCGGACTAGCGGGGCGCTCATCCTACAATGAGCAGTTCTTC
CDR3: CASSVIGLAGRSSYNEQFF

length: 13
D: TRBD1
V: TRBV29-1
size: -
J: TRBJ2-5
DNA: TGCAGCGGGGCCGGACAGGGGGACGAGACCCAGTACTTC
CDR3: CSGAGQGDETQYF

length: 15
D: TRBD2
V: TRBV20-1
size: -
J: TRBJ2-1
DNA: TGCAGTGCTAGGGGACTAGCGGGAGAGGTAGATGAGCAGTTCTTC
CDR3: CSARGLAGEVDEQFF

length: 15
D: -
V: TRBV2
size: -
J: TRBJ2-3
DNA: TGTGCCAGCAGTGAGTGGGTTCTTTACACAGATACGCAGTATTTT
CDR3: CASSEWVLYTDTQYF

length: 13
D: -
V: TRBV24-1
size: -
J: TRBJ2-2
DNA: TGTGCCACCCGACCCGGGAACACCGGGGAGCTGTTTTTT
CDR3: CATRPGNTGELFF

length: 13
D: -
V: TRBV7-2
size: -
J: TRBJ2-5
DNA: TGTGCCAGCAGCTTAGATTTGCTCAGGGCCCAGTACTTC
CDR3: CASSLDLLRAQYF

length: 14
D: TRBD2
V: TRBV9
size: -
J: TRBJ2-7
DNA: TGTGCCAGCAATTTAGCGGGAGGAACCTACGAGCAGTACTTC
CDR3: CASNLAGGTYEQYF

length: 13
D: -
V: TRBV9
size: once
J: TRBJ2-1
DNA: TGTGCCAGCAGCGTAGAGAAGGGTAGGGAGCAGTTCTTC
CDR3: CASSVEKGREQFF

length: 15
D: -
V: TRBV21-1
size: -
J: TRBJ2-2
DNA: TGTGCCAGCACCGTTGGGGGGTCGAACACCGGGGAGCTGTTTTTT
CDR3: CASTVGGSNTGELFF

length: 12
D: -
V: TRBV12-3/TRBV12-4
size: -
J: TRBJ1-2
DNA: TGTGCCAGCAGTTCGGGCCTCTATGGCTACACCTTC
CDR3: CASSSGLYGYTF

length: 13
D: TRBD1
V: TRBV10-3
size: -
J: TRBJ2-3
DNA: TGTGCCATCAATGACAGGGTCACAGATACGCAGTATTTT
CDR3: CAINDRVTDTQYF

length: 12
D: -
V: TRBV9
size: -
J: TRBJ2-7
DNA: TGTGCCAGCAGCGGTATTGAATACGAGCAGTACTTC
CDR3: CASSGIEYEQYF

length: 13
D: -
V: TRBV6-4
size: few
J: TRBJ1-1
DNA: TGTGCCAGCAGTGCCCAGGGGAACACTGAAGCTTTCTTT
CDR3: CASSAQGNTEAFF

length: 16
D: TRBD1
V: TRBV4-2
size: -
J: TRBJ2-5
DNA: TGTGCCAGCAGTCTAGAGGTCGGAAGGGGGCAGGAGACCCAGTACTTC
CDR3: CASSLEVGRGQETQYF

length: 15
D: TRBD2
V: TRBV9
size: -
J: TRBJ2-7
DNA: TGTGCCAGCAGCGTGGGGACTAGCCCCTCCTACGAGCAGTACTTC
CDR3: CASSVGTSPSYEQYF

length: 13
D: -
V: TRBV6-4
size: -
J: TRBJ2-3
DNA: TGTGCCAGCAGTCCCAAGGACACAGATACGCAGTATTTT
CDR3: CASSPKDTDTQYF

length: 16
D: -
V: TRBV24-1
size: -
J: TRBJ2-1
DNA: TGTGCCACCAGTGATACGGGCCTCCCGAGAAGCGATGAGCAGTTCTTC
CDR3: CATSDTGLPRSDEQFF

length: 13
D: -
V: TRBV20-1
size: once
J: TRBJ2-1
DNA: TGCAGTGCCGATTGGACTGACTACAATGAGCAGTTCTTC
CDR3: CSADWTDYNEQFF

length: 15
D: -
V: TRBV14
size: -
J: TRBJ2-6
DNA: TGTGCCAGCAGCCAAGATCCGGGACTCGGAAACGTCCTGACTTTC
CDR3: CASSQDPGLGNVLTF

length: 16
D: TRBD2
V: TRBV5-1
size: once
J: TRBJ2-2
DNA: TGCGCCAGCAGCCTCGTTAGCGGGAGTTGGGACGGGGAGCTGTTTTTT
CDR3: CASSLVSGSWDGELFF

length: 10
D: -
V: TRBV9
size: -
J: TRBJ2-3
DNA: TGTGCCAATCCTATCGATACGCAGTATTTT
CDR3: CANPIDTQYF

length: 17
D: TRBD2
V: TRBV6-5
size: -
J: TRBJ2-7
DNA: TGTGCCAGCAGTTACAAGTGGAGCGGGGGCAGCTCCTACGAGCAGTACTTC
CDR3: CASSYKWSGGSSYEQYF

length: 14
D: TRBD2
V: TRBV11-2
size: -
J: TRBJ2-1
DNA: TGTGCCAGCAGCTTTTCGCTAGCGGGAAATGAGCAGTTCTTC
CDR3: CASSFSLAGNEQFF

length: 18
D: TRBD2
V: TRBV11-2
size: -
J: TRBJ2-7
DNA: TGTGCCAGCAGCTTACCCAATCCGTTAGCGGGAGAAATCTACGAGCAGTACTTC
CDR3: CASSLPNPLAGEIYEQYF

length: 15
D: -
V: TRBV2
size: -
J: TRBJ2-5
DNA: TGTGCCAGCAGTGGAGAGGACCCAAATGGGGAGACCCAGTACTTC
CDR3: CASSGEDPNGETQYF

length: 17
D: -
V: TRBV4-2
size: -
J: TRBJ1-4
DNA: TGTGCCAGCAGCCAAGCGCGGGGGCGTAAAGCTAATGAAAAACTGTTTTTT
CDR3: CASSQARGRKANEKLFF

length: 15
D: -
V: TRBV9
size: -
J: TRBJ2-5
DNA: TGTGCCAGCAGCGTAGAGGAGTTAACTTCGGGGACCCAGTACTTC
CDR3: CASSVEELTSGTQYF

length: 14
D: TRBD1
V: TRBV29-1
size: -
J: TRBJ1-4
DNA: TGCAGCGTTGAAAAGACAGGGGAAGGCGAAAAACTGTTTTTT
CDR3: CSVEKTGEGEKLFF